This entry concerns a single T cell receptor beta chain. This entry is derived from a study of blood T cell repertoires in COVID-19. Study-wide context: Samples of COVID-19 (acute and convalescent) were obtained from the United States, Italy and Spain. T cells, B-cell-depleted T cells, or PBMCs provided the cDNA or gDNA that served as material.

CDR1 and CDR2 from the germline V gene are MNHEY and SMNVEV (reference sequence). V lost 5 bases and J lost 6, with 6 bases in between. The CDR3 runs 11 residues. Original data processing: Reference gene primer amplification gave estimated nucleated cell counts. The repertoire was sequenced with immunoSEQ multiplex PCR; TCRdb's copy has only in-frame clones and lacks some. The D gene and trimming were derived from the DNA, and the V and J assignments and clone size from that table. The data hold about 170,000 clones, with more than 75% observed a single time. This clonotype was obtained from a man aged 50-59 years who had recovered from COVID-19. The specimen sequenced was peripheral blood. The chain carries TRBV27 and TRBJ2-3, with unresolved D. This chain's CDR3 is CASSVRDTQYF. Written as DNA, the CDR3 is TGTGCCAGCAGTGTGAGGGATACGCAGTATTTT.